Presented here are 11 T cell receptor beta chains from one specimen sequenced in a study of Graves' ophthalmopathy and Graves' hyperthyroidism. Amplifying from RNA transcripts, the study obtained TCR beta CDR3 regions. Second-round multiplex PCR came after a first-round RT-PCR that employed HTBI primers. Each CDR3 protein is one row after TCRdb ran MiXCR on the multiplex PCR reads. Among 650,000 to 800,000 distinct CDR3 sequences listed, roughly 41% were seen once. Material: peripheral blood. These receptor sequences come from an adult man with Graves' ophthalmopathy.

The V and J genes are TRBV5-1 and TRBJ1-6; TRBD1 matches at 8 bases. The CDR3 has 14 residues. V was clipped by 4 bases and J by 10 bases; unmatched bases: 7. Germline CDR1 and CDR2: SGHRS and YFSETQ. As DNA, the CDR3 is TGCGCCAGCAGCCTACAGGGGGTAGAGTCACCCCTCCACTTT. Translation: CASSLQGVESPLHF.

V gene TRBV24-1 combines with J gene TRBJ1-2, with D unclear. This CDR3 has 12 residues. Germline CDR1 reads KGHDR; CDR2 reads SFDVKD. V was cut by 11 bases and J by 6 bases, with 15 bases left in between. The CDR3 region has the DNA TGTGCCATATGGGCCGTGGCGCATGGCTACACCTTC. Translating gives CAIWAVAHGYTF.

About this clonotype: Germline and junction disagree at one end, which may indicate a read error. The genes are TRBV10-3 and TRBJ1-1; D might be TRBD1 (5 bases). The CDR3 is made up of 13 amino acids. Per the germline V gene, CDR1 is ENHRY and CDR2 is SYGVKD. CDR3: CAIGARGNSEAFF. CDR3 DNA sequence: TGTGCCATCGGAGCGCGGGGGAACTCTGAAGCTTTCTTT.

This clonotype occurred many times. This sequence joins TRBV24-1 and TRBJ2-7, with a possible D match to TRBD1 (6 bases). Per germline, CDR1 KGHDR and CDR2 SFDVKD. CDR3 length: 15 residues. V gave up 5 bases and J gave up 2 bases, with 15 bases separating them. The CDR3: CATSAKDRPTYEQYF. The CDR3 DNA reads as TGTGCCACCAGTGCCAAAGACAGGCCAACCTACGAGCAGTACTTC.

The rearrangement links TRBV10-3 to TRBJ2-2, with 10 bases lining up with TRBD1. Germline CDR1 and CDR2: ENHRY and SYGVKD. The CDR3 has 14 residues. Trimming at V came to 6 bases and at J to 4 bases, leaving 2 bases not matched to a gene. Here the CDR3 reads CAISRTGGTGELFF. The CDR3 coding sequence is TGTGCCATCAGCAGGACAGGGGGCACCGGGGAGCTGTTTTTT.

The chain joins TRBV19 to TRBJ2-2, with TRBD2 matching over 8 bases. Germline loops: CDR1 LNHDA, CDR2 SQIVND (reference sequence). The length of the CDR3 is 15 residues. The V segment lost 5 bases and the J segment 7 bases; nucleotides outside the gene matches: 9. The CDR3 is CASSVGLASGGELFF. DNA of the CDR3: TGTGCCAGTAGTGTTGGACTAGCAAGCGGCGGGGAGCTGTTTTTT.

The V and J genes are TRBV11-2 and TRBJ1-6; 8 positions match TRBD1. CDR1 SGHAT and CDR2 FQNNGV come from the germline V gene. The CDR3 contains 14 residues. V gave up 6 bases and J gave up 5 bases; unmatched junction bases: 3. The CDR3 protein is CASRAGGHNSPLHF. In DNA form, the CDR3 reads TGTGCCAGCAGGGCAGGGGGCCATAATTCACCCCTCCACTTT.

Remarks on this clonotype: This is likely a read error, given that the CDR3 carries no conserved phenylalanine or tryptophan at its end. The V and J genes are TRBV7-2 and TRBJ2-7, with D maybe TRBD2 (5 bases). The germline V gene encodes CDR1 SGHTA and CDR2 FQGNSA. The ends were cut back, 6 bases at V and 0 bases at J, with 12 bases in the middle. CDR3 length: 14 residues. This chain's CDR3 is CASSHPEGSYEQYS. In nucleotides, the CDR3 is TGTGCCAGCAGTCACCCAGAGGGCTCCTACGAGCAGTACTCC.

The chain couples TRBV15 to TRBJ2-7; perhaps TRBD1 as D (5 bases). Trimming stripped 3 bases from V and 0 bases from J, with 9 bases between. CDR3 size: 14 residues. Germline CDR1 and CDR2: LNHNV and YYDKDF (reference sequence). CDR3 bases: TGTGCCACCAGCAGCCAGGACAACTCCTACGAGCAGTACTTC. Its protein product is CATSSQDNSYEQYF. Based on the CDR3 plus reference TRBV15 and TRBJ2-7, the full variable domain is DAMVIQNPRYQVTQFGKPVTLSCSQTLNHNVMYWYQQKSSQAPKLLFHYYDKDFNNEADTPDNFQSRRPNTSFCFLDIRSPGLGDTAMYLCATSSQDNSYEQYFGPGTRLTVT.

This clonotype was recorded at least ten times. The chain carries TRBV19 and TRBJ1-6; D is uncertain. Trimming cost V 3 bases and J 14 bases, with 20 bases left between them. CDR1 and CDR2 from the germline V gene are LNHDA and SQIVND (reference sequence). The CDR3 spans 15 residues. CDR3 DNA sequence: TGTGCCAGTAGTATTGAGGATCGCTCTCCTGGGACCCTCCACTTT. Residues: CASSIEDRSPGTLHF.

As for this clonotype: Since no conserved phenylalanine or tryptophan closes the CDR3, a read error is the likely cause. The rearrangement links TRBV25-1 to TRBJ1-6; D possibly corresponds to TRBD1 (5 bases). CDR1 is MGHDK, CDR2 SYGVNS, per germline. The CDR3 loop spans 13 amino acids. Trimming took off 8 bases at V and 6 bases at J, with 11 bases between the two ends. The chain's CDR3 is CASAWTSNSPLHL. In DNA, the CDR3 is TGTGCCAGCGCCTGGACATCTAATTCACCCCTCCACCTT.